The rows below give T cell receptor beta chains drawn from one sample of a study of T cells in Graves' hyperthyroidism and ophthalmopathy. MiXCR, applied by TCRdb to the multiplex PCR reads, yields one record per CDR3 protein. Of about 840,000 distinct CDR3 sequences in the sample, roughly 40% were seen once. The sample consisted of blood. These receptors were obtained from a man aged 18-30 years with Graves' hyperthyroidism. CDR3s include the opening cysteine and the closing phenylalanine or tryptophan. Fields, in order: V gene, clone size, J gene, D gene, CDR3 DNA, CDR3 protein. D genes are given only for firm matches. Where a row states a size, it is once, few, many or the class of an expanded clone; other rows omit it.

TRBV19,many,TRBJ2-7,TRBD1,TGTGCCAGCAGTACCGGGACAGGGGACTACGAGCAGTACTTC,CASSTGTGDYEQYF
TRBV6-1,few,TRBJ1-2,.,TGTGCCAGCACAGGGTTCGTGGATGGCTACACCTTC,CASTGFVDGYTF
TRBV4-1,.,TRBJ2-5,.,TGCGCCAGCAGCCCCGAAGGGGTGGCACAAGAGACCCAGTACTTC,CASSPEGVAQETQYF
TRBV20-1,once,TRBJ2-7,TRBD2,TGCAGTGCTAGATCCCCTTCTAGCGGGAGGGTGTACGAGCAGTACTTC,CSARSPSSGRVYEQYF
TRBV12-3/TRBV12-4,few,TRBJ1-5,.,TGTGCCAGCAGTCCGCGGATTGAGCCCCAGCATTTT,CASSPRIEPQHF
TRBV7-8,few,TRBJ2-7,.,TGTGCCAGCAGCCAAGAACAGGAGCCGGGGGGCCACGAGCAGTACTTC,CASSQEQEPGGHEQYF
TRBV3-1,.,TRBJ2-5,.,TGTGCCAGCAGCCAGGCCAGGAGGGTCGGGACCCAGTACTTC,CASSQARRVGTQYF
TRBV19,.,TRBJ1-5,.,TGTGCCAGTACTTCCGGGACTATCCATCAGCCCCAGCATTTT,CASTSGTIHQPQHF
TRBV7-2,.,TRBJ1-6,.,TGTGCCAGCAGTTCAGCCGCAAAGGCATTGTCACCCCTCCACTTT,CASSSAAKALSPLHF
TRBV7-2,many,TRBJ1-3,.,TGTGCCAGCAGCTCCGACACCGGAAACACCATATATTTT,CASSSDTGNTIYF
TRBV9,.,TRBJ2-5,TRBD2,TGTGCCAGCAGCGTGGCGCGGTCCCGGGGGGCCCAGTACTTC,CASSVARSRGAQYF
TRBV25-1,many,TRBJ1-2,.,TGTGCCAGCCGCCCCAGCCACAGAAACTATGGCTACACCTTC,CASRPSHRNYGYTF
TRBV6-6,many,TRBJ2-5,.,TGTGCCAGCTCCAGCGGAGGGTCGGAGACCCAGTACTTC,CASSSGGSETQYF
TRBV9,many,TRBJ2-5,.,TGTGCCAGCAGCGTAACAGGACAGCTCCAAGAGACCCAGTACTTC,CASSVTGQLQETQYF
TRBV29-1,.,TRBJ1-2,.,TGCAGCGCTGCGACTTCCTTAAAAGGGAACTATGGCTACACCTTC,CSAATSLKGNYGYTF
TRBV2,.,TRBJ1-1,.,TGTGCCAGCAGCTCTCCCCAGGGTTCCATTGAAGCTTTCTTT,CASSSPQGSIEAFF
TRBV15,many,TRBJ2-7,.,TGTGCCACCAGCAGGAACAGCTACGAGCAGTACTTC,CATSRNSYEQYF
TRBV6-5,.,TRBJ2-6,.,TGTGCCAGCAGTTATGAAAGCTCTGGGGCCAACGTCCTGACTTTC,CASSYESSGANVLTF
TRBV9,few,TRBJ1-2,TRBD1,TGTGCCAGCAGCCGCCCGGGACAGGGGAGCTATGGCTACACCTTC,CASSRPGQGSYGYTF
TRBV6-1,.,TRBJ1-6,TRBD1,TGTGCCAGCAGTGTGCCGACAGGGTCACCCCTCCACTTT,CASSVPTGSPLHF
TRBV25-1,.,TRBJ2-5,TRBD2,TGTGCCAGCAGTGATGCCAGCGGGGTGGTAGAGACCCAGTACTTC,CASSDASGVVETQYF
TRBV29-1,.,TRBJ1-3,.,TGCAGCGTTCTCTCAGGGCCTGGAAACACCATATATTTT,CSVLSGPGNTIYF
TRBV2,few,TRBJ2-2,TRBD2,TGTGCCAGCAGCGGGGACTATGTAGACACCGGGGAGCTGTTTTTT,CASSGDYVDTGELFF
TRBV7-2,.,TRBJ1-1,.,TGTGCCAGCTGGGTCGAGCGAGGAATGGACACTGAAGCTTTCTTT,CASWVERGMDTEAFF
TRBV7-8,.,TRBJ2-5,TRBD1,TGTGCCAGCAGTTCCGGGACAGGGAAGACCCAGTACTTC,CASSSGTGKTQYF